The rows below give T cell receptor beta chains drawn from one sample of a study of human thymus T cells. TCRdb's copy holds only in-frame clones and misses some; the assay was immunoSEQ multiplex PCR. The sample shows some 44,000 clones, around 93% of them seen only once. Sequencing was carried out using blood. The source of these receptors is a girl under three years old with a congenital heart defect but otherwise immunologically healthy. Both conserved end residues are part of each CDR3. D genes are given only for firm matches. For some rows the clone size is stated as once, few or many, or as a class when expanded; others skip it.

>14|TRBV19|NA|NA|TRBJ2-7
TGTGCCAGTAGTTTAATTGTCGGGGACTACGAGCAGTACTTC
CASSLIVGDYEQYF
>12|TRBV30|NA|NA|TRBJ2-5
TGTGCCTGGAACAGGGTTTTAGAGACCCAGTACTTC
CAWNRVLETQYF
>18|TRBV6-1|NA|NA|TRBJ1-5
TGTGCCAGCAGTGAAGCGTACAGGATGGTGGGCGAGAATCAGCCCCAGCATTTT
CASSEAYRMVGENQPQHF
>11|TRBV28|NA|NA|TRBJ2-7
TGTGCCAGCAGCCAGGCTTACGAGCAGTACTTC
CASSQAYEQYF
>14|TRBV28|NA|TRBD1|TRBJ1-4
TGTGCCAGCAGGAACAGGGGTGGTGATGAAAAACTGTTTTTT
CASRNRGGDEKLFF
>13|TRBV2|NA|TRBD2|TRBJ2-5
TGTGCCAGCAGTGAGGCGGGAGCTGAGACCCAGTACTTC
CASSEAGAETQYF
>16|TRBV5-4|few|TRBD2|TRBJ2-2
TGTGCCAGCAGCTACGGGACTAGCGGGAGTCACGGGGAGCTGTTTTTT
CASSYGTSGSHGELFF
>16|TRBV18|NA|TRBD1|TRBJ1-5
TGTGCCAGCTCACCCTCGACAGGGAATAGCAATCAGCCCCAGCATTTT
CASSPSTGNSNQPQHF
>14|TRBV6-5|NA|NA|TRBJ2-7
TGTGCCAGCAGTTACTCTAGCAGGTCCTACGAGCAGTACTTC
CASSYSSRSYEQYF
>16|TRBV7-9|NA|NA|TRBJ1-1
TGTGCCAGCAGCCCAGGGTCTTTAGGTATGAACACTGAAGCTTTCTTT
CASSPGSLGMNTEAFF
>16|TRBV25-1|once|NA|TRBJ2-2
TGTGCCAGCAGTGAATCAAAGCGGACGAACACCGGGGAGCTGTTTTTT
CASSESKRTNTGELFF
>18|TRBV11-2|NA|NA|TRBJ1-4
TGTGCCAGCAGCTTAGGGGTTCGTGGCAGGGAGGCTAATGAAAAACTGTTTTTT
CASSLGVRGREANEKLFF
>13|TRBV6-6|NA|NA|TRBJ1-1
TGTGCCAGCAGTTACGGGGGGGGGACTGAAGCTTTCTTT
CASSYGGGTEAFF
>13|TRBV9|NA|NA|TRBJ1-2
TGTGCCAGCAGCGGTTCAGGGGTCTATGGCTACACCTTC
CASSGSGVYGYTF
>19|TRBV4-1|NA|TRBD2|TRBJ2-7
TGCGCCAGCAGCCAGTTTGTGGGACTAGCGCCTCGAAGCTCCTACGAGCAGTACTTC
CASSQFVGLAPRSSYEQYF
>14|TRBV2|NA|TRBD2|TRBJ2-7
TGTGCCAGCAGGACATTAGCGGGAGCCTACGAGCAGTACTTC
CASRTLAGAYEQYF
>13|TRBV5-1|NA|NA|TRBJ1-2
TGCGCCAGCAGACCCGACGGACTCTATGGCTACACCTTC
CASRPDGLYGYTF
>12|TRBV28|few|NA|TRBJ1-2
TGTGCCAGCAGTTCCCCTAACTATGGCTACACCTTC
CASSSPNYGYTF
>12|TRBV7-9|NA|NA|TRBJ2-7
TGTGCCAGCAGCCTAGGATCCTACGAGCAGTACTTC
CASSLGSYEQYF
>15|TRBV5-4|once|TRBD1|TRBJ1-2
TGTGCCAGCAGCCAGACAGGGCTCGGTATTCGAGGCTACACCTTC
CASSQTGLGIRGYTF
>12|TRBV30|NA|NA|TRBJ1-1
TGTGCCTGGACCTACGCGAACACTGAAGCTTTCTTT
CAWTYANTEAFF
>12|TRBV6-5|NA|NA|TRBJ1-1
TGTGCCAGCAGTCGGGGGAACACTGAAGCTTTCTTT
CASSRGNTEAFF
>13|TRBV13|NA|NA|TRBJ2-1
TGTGCCAGCCTCCCCGAGGGCAGCGATGAGCAGTTCTTC
CASLPEGSDEQFF
>14|TRBV28|once|NA|TRBJ1-4
TGTGCCAGCAGTTCCTGGACAGTGAGGGAAAAACTGTTTTTT
CASSSWTVREKLFF
>15|TRBV13|NA|TRBD1|TRBJ1-2
TGTGCCAGCAGCTTAGGTGGAGGGGGCGCGTATGGCTACACCTTC
CASSLGGGGAYGYTF
>16|TRBV5-1|NA|TRBD1|TRBJ1-1
TGCGCCAGCAGACCCGACGGGACAGGGGGTACTGGTGAAGCTTTCTTT
CASRPDGTGGTGEAFF
>12|TRBV18|few|NA|TRBJ1-2
TGTGCCAGCTCACCAGACTCTTATGGCTACACCTTC
CASSPDSYGYTF
>15|TRBV4-2|NA|TRBD1|TRBJ2-7
TGTGCCAGCAGCCTCGCCGGGACAGGGGGCTACGAGCAGTACTTC
CASSLAGTGGYEQYF
>12|TRBV19|NA|NA|TRBJ1-1
TGTGCCAGTAGTAAGGCAGGCCCTGAAGCTTTCTTT
CASSKAGPEAFF
>15|TRBV23-1|NA|TRBD1|TRBJ2-5
TGCGCCAGCAGTCAACCCAGGGGGCGCGGGGAGACCCAGTACTTC
CASSQPRGRGETQYF
>15|TRBV19|NA|TRBD2|TRBJ2-3
TGTGCCAGTAGTATAACGGGGGGGGGCACAGATACGCAGTATTTT
CASSITGGGTDTQYF
>13|TRBV29-1|NA|NA|TRBJ2-7
TGCAGCGTTTCGACCGGGCCCGCCTACGAGCAGTACTTC
CSVSTGPAYEQYF
>13|TRBV7-9|NA|NA|TRBJ2-3
TGTGCCAGCACCAAAGGCAGTTTTGATACGCAGTATTTT
CASTKGSFDTQYF
>16|TRBV5-5|NA|TRBD2|TRBJ2-7
TGTGCCAGCAGCTTGGTAGCCCGGGAGGCCACCTACGAGCAGTACTTC
CASSLVAREATYEQYF
>11|TRBV29-1|NA|NA|TRBJ1-2
TGCAGCGTGTTACGGACGAGTGGCTACACCTTC
CSVLRTSGYTF
>11|TRBV29-1|NA|NA|TRBJ2-5
TGCAGCGTTGGTTTGGACGAGACCCAGTACTTC
CSVGLDETQYF
>14|TRBV19|NA|NA|TRBJ2-7
TGTGCCAGTAGTCCCCCAGGGGCAGGCTACGAGCAGTACTTC
CASSPPGAGYEQYF
>13|TRBV28|NA|TRBD1|TRBJ1-1
TGTGCCAGCAGCGATACAGGGGGCCCTGAAGCTTTCTTT
CASSDTGGPEAFF
>15|TRBV7-3|few|TRBD2|TRBJ2-5
TGTGCCAGCAGCTTAACAGCTAGCGGAAAAGAGACCCAGTACTTC
CASSLTASGKETQYF
>18|TRBV7-6|once|NA|TRBJ1-4
TGTGCCAGCAGCCCCACGGAGAGGGTGGTTCGGACTAATGAAAAACTGTTTTTT
CASSPTERVVRTNEKLFF
>14|TRBV7-6|NA|TRBD1|TRBJ1-1
TGTGCCAGCAGCCGTCAGGGGGCGGGCACTGAAGCTTTCTTT
CASSRQGAGTEAFF
>18|TRBV5-1|NA|TRBD2|TRBJ2-5
TGCGCCAGCAGCTTGTACCCCCACGGACTAGCCTCTCAAGAGACCCAGTACTTC
CASSLYPHGLASQETQYF
>14|TRBV7-9|NA|TRBD2|TRBJ2-1
TGTGCCAGCAGCTTGACTAGCGGGTACAATGAGCAGTTCTTC
CASSLTSGYNEQFF
>15|TRBV6-1|NA|TRBD2|TRBJ2-2
TGTGCCAGCAGAAAGCGGGAGACAGTCACCGGGGAGCTGTTTTTT
CASRKRETVTGELFF
>15|TRBV4-3|NA|NA|TRBJ1-1
TGCGCCAGCAGCCAAGATTTGGTTACAGGGCCAAAAGCTTTCTTT
CASSQDLVTGPKAFF
>16|TRBV2|NA|NA|TRBJ1-1
TGTGCCAGCAATGGCAGGTCCGACATGGTGAACACTGAAGCTTTCTTT
CASNGRSDMVNTEAFF
>14|TRBV12-5|NA|TRBD2|TRBJ2-5
TGTGCTAGTGGTTCCCAGGTAGCGGGGGAGACCCAGTACTTC
CASGSQVAGETQYF